A selection of T cell receptor beta chains follows, all from one sample in a study of shared T cell receptors in the human thymus. Here immunoSEQ multiplex PCR was the method, and the copy in TCRdb shows in-frame clones only, minus some. There are under 450,000 clones in the sample; roughly 94% occur only once, and roughly 0.021% lies in the top ten. The sequencing sample was made of thymocytes. The origin of the receptors is a human donor. CDR3s include the opening cysteine and the closing phenylalanine or tryptophan. A D gene is named only where the DNA matches it firmly. Expanded clones are given a class, and other clones once, few, many or no size at all.

clone_size	v_call	d_call	j_call	cdr3_nt	cdr3_aa
few	TRBV7-8	NA	TRBJ2-7	TGTGCCAGCAGCCCGCCAATGGGCTACGAGCAGTACTTC	CASSPPMGYEQYF
NA	TRBV9	NA	TRBJ2-3	TGTGCCAGCAGCCCCCACGTGGATGATACGCAGTATTTT	CASSPHVDDTQYF
NA	TRBV9	TRBD2	TRBJ2-7	TGTGCCAGCAGCGAGGGTGGCGGGAGGGCCGAGCAGTACTTC	CASSEGGGRAEQYF
NA	TRBV19	TRBD2	TRBJ2-1	TGTGCCAGTAGTATAGAGGAGACTAGCGGGAGGGGCAATGAGCAGTTCTTC	CASSIEETSGRGNEQFF
NA	TRBV30	TRBD2	TRBJ2-7	TGTGCCTGGTTTACCGGGACTAGCGGGTTCTCCTACGAGCAGTACTTC	CAWFTGTSGFSYEQYF
NA	TRBV18	NA	TRBJ1-4	TGTGCCAGCTCACCACCCCTTAGGGGGATGGGAAAACTGTTTTTT	CASSPPLRGMGKLFF
NA	TRBV6-1	NA	TRBJ1-2	TGTGCCAGCAGTGAAGGGGGATTCTATGGCTACACCTTC	CASSEGGFYGYTF
NA	TRBV30	TRBD2	TRBJ2-1	TGTGCTTGGGGGTCTAGCGGGGACTACAATGAGCAGTTCTTC	CAWGSSGDYNEQFF
NA	TRBV6-6	TRBD2	TRBJ2-7	TGTGCCAGCAGTTACTCCGTGACTAGCGGGTCCTACGAGCAGTACTTC	CASSYSVTSGSYEQYF
NA	TRBV6-1	NA	TRBJ1-2	TGTGCCAGCACTACCGGGGCCCATGGCTACACCTTC	CASTTGAHGYTF
once	TRBV7-9	TRBD2	TRBJ2-1	TGTGCCAGCAGCTCTCGGAGCGGGATCCGTTACAATGAGCAGTTCTTC	CASSSRSGIRYNEQFF
NA	TRBV4-2	NA	TRBJ1-3	TGTGCCAGCAGCCAAGGAGACTCTGGAAACACCATATATTTT	CASSQGDSGNTIYF
NA	TRBV19	NA	TRBJ2-5	TGTGCCAGTAGTGGCCGACAGAGAGAAGAGACCCAGTACTTC	CASSGRQREETQYF